The source of this TCR beta chain is a study of T-cell reconstitution after alpha-beta-depleted transplantation in children. CDR3 length: 13 amino acids. Trimming took 4 bases from V and 3 from J, leaving 9 bases between them. Germline CDR1 and CDR2: SGHVS and FQNEAQ. Study-wide points: A year had passed since transplant, and T-cell counts and diversity by then came mostly from newly produced T cells. About two months after transplant, alpha-beta T cells reportedly came from several hundred expanded graft clones. Surviving recipient T cells and intrathymic progenitors accounted for some patients' high TCRbeta diversity at day 60.

Researchers prepared the TCRbeta library using unique molecular identifiers, the study reports. TCRdb reanalysed the PCR reads using MiXCR and keeps one entry per CDR3 protein. Of about 600,000 distinct CDR3 sequences listed, around 13% are singletons. Worth noting for this clonotype: Its antigen is unknown.

Sequencing was performed on PBMCs, mostly from graft donor cells, taken 360 days after TCRalphabeta/CD19-depleted stem cell transplant. V usage is TRBV7-8 and J usage is TRBJ1-2; D is perhaps TRBD1 (6 bases). The clonotype originates from a male patient aged 10 to 17 who had a stem cell transplant for acute myeloid leukemia, so the T cells may come from the graft donor. The CDR3 DNA follows: TGTGCCAGCAGCTCCGACAGGCACTATGGCTACACCTTC. Encoded protein: CASSSDRHYGYTF.